The rows below give T cell receptor beta chains drawn from one sample of a study of T-cell reconstitution after alpha-beta-depleted transplantation in children. TCRdb processed the PCR reads anew with MiXCR; each CDR3 protein has one entry. The sample records around 440,000 distinct CDR3 sequences, over 9.5% being singletons. The source material was PBMCs, sampled before TCRalphabeta/CD19-depleted stem cell transplant. Source of these receptors: a child under 10 years old with inherited bone marrow failure, due to receive a stem cell transplant. CDR3s include the opening cysteine and the closing phenylalanine or tryptophan. D genes are given only for firm matches. Expanded clones are given a class, and other clones once, few, many or no size at all.

d_call	j_call	clone_size	v_call	cdr3_nt	cdr3_aa
.	TRBJ1-1	many	TRBV12-3/TRBV12-4	TGTGCCAGCAGAGAAGCCACCCCCTCCACTGAAGCTTTCTTT	CASREATPSTEAFF
TRBD1	TRBJ2-7	many	TRBV25-1	TGTGCCAGCAGTCCCTGGACAGGGCGCGAGCAGTACTTC	CASSPWTGREQYF
TRBD2	TRBJ2-2	many	TRBV29-1	TGCAGCGTTGAGACTAGCGGGGTAAACACCGGGGAGCTGTTTTTT	CSVETSGVNTGELFF
TRBD1	TRBJ2-5	many	TRBV5-1	TGCGCCAGCAGCTGGGGACAGCCCCAAGAGACCCAGTACTTC	CASSWGQPQETQYF
.	TRBJ2-7	many	TRBV27	TGTGCCAGTTCCAACGGGGGCGCACCCTACGAGCAGTACTTC	CASSNGGAPYEQYF
TRBD2	TRBJ2-7	many	TRBV3-1	TGTGCCAGCAGCCAAGGTGGAATAGCGGGAGGCCCGCCCTACGAGCAGTACTTC	CASSQGGIAGGPPYEQYF
TRBD1	TRBJ1-2	many	TRBV4-3	TGCGCCAGCAGCCAAGACAGGGGGGTGGGTGGCTACACCTTC	CASSQDRGVGGYTF
TRBD1	TRBJ2-5	.	TRBV20-1	TGCAGTGCTACTGACAGGGTAGAGACCCAGTACTTC	CSATDRVETQYF
.	TRBJ2-3	few	TRBV20-1	TGCAGTGGTGTGTTCAGGGCGACCACAGATACGCAGTATTTT	CSGVFRATTDTQYF
TRBD2	TRBJ2-1	many	TRBV15	TGTGCCACCAGTTATCGGACTAGCGGGATCAATGAGCAGTTCTTC	CATSYRTSGINEQFF
TRBD2	TRBJ2-7	many	TRBV6-5	TGTGCCAGCAGTTACTCGACTAGCGGGTACGAGCAGTACTTC	CASSYSTSGYEQYF
.	TRBJ2-1	many	TRBV7-2	TGTGCCAGCAGCCGGGAGATGAGCTCCTACAATGAGCAGTTCTTC	CASSREMSSYNEQFF
.	TRBJ2-1	few	TRBV19	TGTGCCAGTAGTATAGCACACTACAATGAGCAGTTCTTC	CASSIAHYNEQFF
TRBD1	TRBJ1-4	few	TRBV19	TGTGCCAGTAGTGCGACAGGGGATAATGAAAAACTGTTTTTT	CASSATGDNEKLFF
.	TRBJ2-7	.	TRBV28	TGTGCCAGCAGTTTCCCTCCCCGGGGTTTATCCTACGAGCAGTACTTC	CASSFPPRGLSYEQYF
.	TRBJ2-7	many	TRBV2	TGTGCCAGCAATCGGTTAGCAGGCAATTACGAGCAGTACTTC	CASNRLAGNYEQYF
TRBD1	TRBJ1-2	many	TRBV27	TGTGCCAGCAGCCCTTCTAAGACAGGGCACTATGGCTACACCTTC	CASSPSKTGHYGYTF
.	TRBJ1-1	.	TRBV7-2	TGTGCCAGCAGCTTACGACTCTGGAACACTGAAGCTTTCTTT	CASSLRLWNTEAFF
.	TRBJ2-1	many	TRBV5-1	TGTGCCAGCAGCTTGTTTGGAGACAATGAGCAGTTCTTC	CASSLFGDNEQFF
TRBD2	TRBJ2-3	few	TRBV7-6	TGTGCCAGCAGCTTAAAAGCGGGAGTTAGCACAGATACGCAGTATTTT	CASSLKAGVSTDTQYF
.	TRBJ2-3	many	TRBV29-1	TGCAGCGGACTAATCCCCACAGATACGCAGTATTTT	CSGLIPTDTQYF
.	TRBJ2-7	many	TRBV5-5	TGTGCCAGCAGCCCCCCGGGTTGGGGGAACGAGCAGTACTTC	CASSPPGWGNEQYF
TRBD2	TRBJ2-2	many	TRBV12-3/TRBV12-4	TGTGCCAGCAGTTTAGAAGAGACAGGGAGAAGCGGGAGGGCCGCCGGGGAGCTGTTTTTT	CASSLEETGRSGRAAGELFF
.	TRBJ1-1	many	TRBV4-1	TGCGCCAGCAGCCAAGATTGGGGGGGACACCCGACTCCGGGGACTGAAGCTTTCTTT	CASSQDWGGHPTPGTEAFF
TRBD2	TRBJ2-7	.	TRBV2	TGTGCCAGCAGTGTATGGGCGGGAGGGCATCTCGGCGAGCAGTACTTC	CASSVWAGGHLGEQYF
.	TRBJ2-1	.	TRBV4-1	TGCGCCAGCAGCCAAGTAGGCTCCCCTACAAATGAGCAGTTCTTC	CASSQVGSPTNEQFF
.	TRBJ2-1	many	TRBV4-2	TGTGCCAGCAGCCAACCAACTAGTCTTGATCAGTTCTTC	CASSQPTSLDQFF
.	TRBJ2-1	.	TRBV27	TGTGCCAGCAGTTCCCCACTATACAATGAGCAGTTCTTC	CASSSPLYNEQFF
.	TRBJ1-1	many	TRBV7-9	TGTGCCAGCAGCTTACTGGATGAAGCTTTCTTT	CASSLLDEAFF
.	TRBJ2-5	.	TRBV7-2	TGTGCCAGCAGCCGGACTCCCTTGACCCAGTACTTC	CASSRTPLTQYF
TRBD2	TRBJ2-1	many	TRBV28	TGTGCCAGCAGTTTAACCGGGACTAGATTGCATGAGCAGTTCTTC	CASSLTGTRLHEQFF
TRBD1	TRBJ2-3	many	TRBV5-4	TGTGCCAGCAGCTTCCCCGGGACAGGGTTTGCAGATACGCAGTATTTT	CASSFPGTGFADTQYF
.	TRBJ1-5	.	TRBV19	TGTGCCAGTACCCATGGTAGCAATCAGCCCCAGCATTTT	CASTHGSNQPQHF
TRBD1	TRBJ2-3	few	TRBV6-4	TGTGCCAGCAGTGGGGACACTACCGGGACAGGGGGCCTCGGAGATACGCAGTATTTT	CASSGDTTGTGGLGDTQYF
TRBD2	TRBJ2-3	many	TRBV10-3	TGTGCCATCAGTCGAGCGGGAGAAGGCCCAGATACGCAGTATTTT	CAISRAGEGPDTQYF